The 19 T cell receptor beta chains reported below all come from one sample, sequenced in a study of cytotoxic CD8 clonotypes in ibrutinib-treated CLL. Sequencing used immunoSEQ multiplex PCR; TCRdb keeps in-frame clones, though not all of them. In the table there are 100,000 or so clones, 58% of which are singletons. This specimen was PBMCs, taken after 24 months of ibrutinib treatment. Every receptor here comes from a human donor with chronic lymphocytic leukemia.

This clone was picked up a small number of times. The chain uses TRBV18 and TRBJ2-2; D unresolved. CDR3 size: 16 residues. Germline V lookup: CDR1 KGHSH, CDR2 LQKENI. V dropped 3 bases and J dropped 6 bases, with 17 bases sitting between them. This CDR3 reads CASSPAGTVRSGELFF. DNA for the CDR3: TGTGCCAGCTCACCCGCTGGTACCGTGAGGTCCGGGGAGCTGTTTTTT.

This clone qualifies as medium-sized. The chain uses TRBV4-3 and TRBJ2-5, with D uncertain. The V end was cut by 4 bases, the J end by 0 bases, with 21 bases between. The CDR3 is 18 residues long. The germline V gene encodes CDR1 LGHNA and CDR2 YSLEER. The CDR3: CASSRELSGRTNQETQYF. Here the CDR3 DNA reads TGCGCCAGCAGCCGAGAACTATCGGGCAGGACCAACCAAGAGACCCAGTACTTC.

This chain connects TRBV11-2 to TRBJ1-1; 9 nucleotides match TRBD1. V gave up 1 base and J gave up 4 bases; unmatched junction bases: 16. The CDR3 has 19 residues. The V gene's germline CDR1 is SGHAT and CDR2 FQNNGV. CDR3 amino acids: CASSLADPLTGGEITEAFF. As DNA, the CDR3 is TGTGCCAGCAGCTTAGCGGACCCTTTGACAGGGGGTGAAATCACTGAAGCTTTCTTT.

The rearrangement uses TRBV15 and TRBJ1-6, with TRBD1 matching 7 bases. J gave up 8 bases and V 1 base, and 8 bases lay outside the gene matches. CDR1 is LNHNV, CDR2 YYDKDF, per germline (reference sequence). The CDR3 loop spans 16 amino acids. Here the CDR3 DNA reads TGTGCCACCAGCAGAGGGGGTACAGGGGCTCATTCACCCCTCCACTTT. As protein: CATSRGGTGAHSPLHF.

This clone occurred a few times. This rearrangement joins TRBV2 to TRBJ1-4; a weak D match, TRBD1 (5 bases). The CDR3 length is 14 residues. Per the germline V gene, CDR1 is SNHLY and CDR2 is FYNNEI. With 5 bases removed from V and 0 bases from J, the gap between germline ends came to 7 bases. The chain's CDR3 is CASSRQTTNEKLFF. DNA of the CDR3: TGTGCCAGCAGTCGACAGACAACTAATGAAAAACTGTTTTTT. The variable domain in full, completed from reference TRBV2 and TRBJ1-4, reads EPEVTQTPSHQVTQMGQEVILRCVPISNHLYFYWYRQILGQKVEFLVSFYNNEISEKSEIFDDQFSVERPDGSNFTLKIRSTKLEDSAMYFCASSRQTTNEKLFFGSGTQLSVL.

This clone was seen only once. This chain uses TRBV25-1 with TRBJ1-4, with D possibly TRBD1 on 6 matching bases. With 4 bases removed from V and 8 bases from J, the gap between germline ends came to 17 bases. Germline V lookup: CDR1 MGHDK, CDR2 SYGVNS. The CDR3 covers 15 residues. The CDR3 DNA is TGTGCCAGCAGTGGGTGGGGGCCAGGGAGGGAAAAACTGTTTTTT. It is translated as CASSGWGPGREKLFF.

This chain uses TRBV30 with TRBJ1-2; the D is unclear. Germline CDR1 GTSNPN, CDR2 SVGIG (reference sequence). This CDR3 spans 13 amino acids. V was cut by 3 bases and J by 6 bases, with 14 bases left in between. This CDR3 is CAWRSGFSDGYTF. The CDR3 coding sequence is TGTGCCTGGAGATCGGGGTTTAGCGATGGCTACACCTTC.

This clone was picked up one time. The CDR3 nucleotides are TGCAGCGACCGGCGGGGCCCAGAGACCCAGTACTTC. Its protein is CSDRRGPETQYF. The chain has TRBV29-1 and TRBJ2-5; D is perhaps TRBD2 (6 bases). V was pared by 7 bases and J by 4 bases, with 13 bases between. This CDR3 has 12 amino acids. Germline-derived CDR1 and CDR2 are SQVTM and ANQGSEA.

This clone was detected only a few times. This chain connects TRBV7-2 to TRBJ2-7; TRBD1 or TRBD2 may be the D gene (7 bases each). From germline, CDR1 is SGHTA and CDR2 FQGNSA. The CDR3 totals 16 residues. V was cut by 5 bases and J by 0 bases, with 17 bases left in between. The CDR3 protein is CASSPPGGAVSYEQYF. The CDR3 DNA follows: TGTGCCAGCAGCCCCCCAGGGGGGGCCGTCTCCTACGAGCAGTACTTC.

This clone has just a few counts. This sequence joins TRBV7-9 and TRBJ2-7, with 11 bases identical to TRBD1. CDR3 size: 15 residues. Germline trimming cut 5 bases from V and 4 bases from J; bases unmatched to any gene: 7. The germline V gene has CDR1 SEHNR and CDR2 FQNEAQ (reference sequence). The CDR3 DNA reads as TGTGCCAGCAGCGCGTCCGGGACAGGGGGTTACGAGCAGTACTTC. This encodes CASSASGTGGYEQYF.

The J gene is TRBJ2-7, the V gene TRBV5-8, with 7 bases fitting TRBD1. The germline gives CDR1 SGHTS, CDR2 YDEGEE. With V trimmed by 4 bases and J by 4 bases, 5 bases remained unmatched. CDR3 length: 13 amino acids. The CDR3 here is CASSLGQKYEQYF. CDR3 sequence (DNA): TGTGCCAGCAGCCTGGGACAGAAGTACGAGCAGTACTTC. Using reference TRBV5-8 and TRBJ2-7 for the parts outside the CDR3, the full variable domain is EAGVTQSPTHLIKTRGQQATLRCSPISGHTSVYWYQQALGLGLQFLLWYDEGEERNRGNFPPRFSGRQFPNYSSELNVNALELEDSALYLCASSLGQKYEQYFGPGTRLTVT.

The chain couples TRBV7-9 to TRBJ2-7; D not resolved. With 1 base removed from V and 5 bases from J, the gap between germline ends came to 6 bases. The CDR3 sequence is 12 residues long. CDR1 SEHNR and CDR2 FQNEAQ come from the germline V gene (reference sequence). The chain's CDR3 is CASSLVRDEQYF. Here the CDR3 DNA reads TGTGCCAGCAGCTTAGTTAGGGACGAGCAGTACTTC. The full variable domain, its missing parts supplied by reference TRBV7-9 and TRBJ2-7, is DTGVSQNPRHKITKRGQNVTFRCDPISEHNRLYWYRQTLGQGPEFLTYFQNEAQLEKSRLLSDRFSAERPKGSFSTLEIQRTEQGDSAMYLCASSLVRDEQYFGPGTRLTVT.

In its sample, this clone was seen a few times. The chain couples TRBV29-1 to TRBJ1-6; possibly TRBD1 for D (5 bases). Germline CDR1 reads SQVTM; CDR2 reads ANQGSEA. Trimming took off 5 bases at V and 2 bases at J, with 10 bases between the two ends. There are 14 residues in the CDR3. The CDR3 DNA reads TGCAGCGTTCAGGAGGGGCCCTATAATTCACCCCTCCACTTT. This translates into CSVQEGPYNSPLHF. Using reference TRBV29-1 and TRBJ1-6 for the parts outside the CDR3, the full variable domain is SAVISQKPSRDICQRGTSLTIQCQVDSQVTMMFWYRQQPGQSLTLIATANQGSEATYESGFVIDKFPISRPNLTFSTLTVSNMSPEDSSIYLCSVQEGPYNSPLHFGNGTRLTVT.

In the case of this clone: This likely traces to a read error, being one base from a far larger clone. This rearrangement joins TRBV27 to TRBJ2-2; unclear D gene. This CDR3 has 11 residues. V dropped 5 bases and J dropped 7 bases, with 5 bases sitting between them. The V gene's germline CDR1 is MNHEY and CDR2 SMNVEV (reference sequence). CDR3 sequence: CASSASGELFF. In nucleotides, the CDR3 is TGTGCCAGCAGTGCAAGCGGGGAGCTGTTTTTT.

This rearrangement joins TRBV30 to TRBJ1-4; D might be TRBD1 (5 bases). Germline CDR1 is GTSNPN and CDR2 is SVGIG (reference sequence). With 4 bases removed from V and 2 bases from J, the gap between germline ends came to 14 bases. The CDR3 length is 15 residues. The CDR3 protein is CAWTGGFGTNEKLFF. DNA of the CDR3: TGTGCCTGGACGGGGGGATTCGGGACTAATGAAAAACTGTTTTTT.

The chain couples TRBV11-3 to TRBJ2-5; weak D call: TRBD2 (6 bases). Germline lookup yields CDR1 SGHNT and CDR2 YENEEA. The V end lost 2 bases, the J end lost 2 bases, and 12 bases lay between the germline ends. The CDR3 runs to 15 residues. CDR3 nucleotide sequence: TGTGCCAGCAGCTTAAGGTCGGGGGAACAAGAGACCCAGTACTTC. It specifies CASSLRSGEQETQYF.

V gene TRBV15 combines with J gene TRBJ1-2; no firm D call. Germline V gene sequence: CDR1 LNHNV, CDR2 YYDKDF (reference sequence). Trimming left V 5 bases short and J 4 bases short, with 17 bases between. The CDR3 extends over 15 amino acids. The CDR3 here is CATSPTLTESYGYTF. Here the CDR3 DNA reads TGTGCCACCAGCCCCACCCTCACAGAGAGCTATGGCTACACCTTC.

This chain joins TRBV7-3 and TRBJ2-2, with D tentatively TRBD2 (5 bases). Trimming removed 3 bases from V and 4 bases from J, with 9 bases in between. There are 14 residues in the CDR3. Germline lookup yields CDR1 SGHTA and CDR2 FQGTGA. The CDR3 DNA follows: TGTGCCAGCAGCTTGGACTCGCTCACCGGGGAGCTGTTTTTT. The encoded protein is CASSLDSLTGELFF.

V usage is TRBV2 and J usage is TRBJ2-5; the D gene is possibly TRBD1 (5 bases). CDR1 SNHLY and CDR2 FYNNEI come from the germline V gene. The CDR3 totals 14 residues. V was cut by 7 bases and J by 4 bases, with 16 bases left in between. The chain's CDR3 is CASNGRDNRETQYF. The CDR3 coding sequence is TGTGCCAGCAACGGCAGGGATAATCGAGAGACCCAGTACTTC.